Below, one TCR beta chain is given with its context. Its binding antigen is unknown. No much larger clone is present one base from it, and per-base qualities are unavailable. The library was generated by 5' RACE. The run used an Illumina HiSeq 2500. The second PCR ran for roughly 7 to 11 cycles and used a J-beta primer mix along with a sample-barcoded 5' primer. A unique molecular identifier was introduced onto each TCR beta cDNA molecule by a template-switch 5' adaptor carrying 12 random nucleotides. Each sample yielded at least 2.5 million CDR3-containing paired-end reads. All of the RNA was converted into first-strand cDNA using the Mint cDNA synthesis kit, with a TRBC-specific oligonucleotide serving as the primer. After uracil-DNA glycosylase treatment, a first 18-cycle PCR used universal primers M1SS and BC2_uni_R on all cDNA. Per the authors' processing: Each sample was normalized by randomly selecting 1 million high-quality reads, each carrying a distinct molecular identifier. Reads with shared molecular identifiers were discarded instead of being binned into consensus sequences. MiTCR, set to a Q25 quality threshold and the strictest error-elimination algorithm, was used for CDR3 identification, clonotype clustering and error correction. Lower-bound total TCR beta diversity was estimated with a nonparametric unseen species model using Euler transformation. TCRdb applied fastp at Q25 and MiXCR to the public reads, then kept only in-frame beta chains. Every distinct CDR3 protein forms one entry, paired with its most common genes and DNA. These V and J calls originate from TCRdb's pipeline instead of the authors' own analysis. The sample records 1.5 million to 2 million distinct CDR3 sequences, about 31% of which are singletons. The ten largest clones represent about 11% of the sample.

Donors were roughly 40 systemically healthy Caucasian individuals from Russia aged roughly 6 to 95 years. Each donor gave 9 to 10 milliliters of peripheral blood, collected into EDTA-treated Vacutainer tubes. Ficoll-Paque density-gradient centrifugation was used to isolate PBMCs, with at least 7 million per sample. Trizol reagent was used to extract total RNA from the PBMCs, yielding at least 6 micrograms per sample. For every donor, flow cytometry on a PBMC aliquot measured the percentage of naive CD45RAhigh/CD27high T cells. This sample stems from a study of blood T cells in healthy people across ages (dated by TCRdb to the mid-2010s). In the study overall: In model experiments, roughly one uniquely barcoded TCR beta cDNA molecule per two T cells was captured by template switching. Two additional independent replicas of 1 million unique cDNA reads from the same blood draw were analyzed for two donors (one aged 18 to 29 and one aged 80 or older). Donors were grouped into four age groups: young (average roughly 15 years), middle-aged (about 38), aged (around 62) and long-lived (82). To avoid experimental bias, donors of different ages were randomly spread across the sequencing lanes. Age-related changes in TCR beta repertoire diversity were measured in the study by deep sequencing normalized with unique cDNA molecular identifiers.

The investigation overall reported the following: Donor CMV infection status was unknown, potentially confounding age-related changes in expanded clonotypes. Because profiling used bulk unsorted PBMCs, naive and antigen-experienced compartments could not be compared conclusively. Compared with the aged group, the long-lived group had more naive CD4+ T cells, fewer expanded clones and increased TCR diversity, a pattern suggesting age selection. Estimates of total diversity from one million sequenced T cells were regarded as lower bounds and underestimates. As age increased, observed TCR beta diversity per million T cells dropped in a roughly linear way, and a significant reduction was already evident by age 40. The percentage of naive T cells measured by flow cytometry correlated strongly with observed TCR beta diversity.

Looking up the germline V gene (reference sequence) yields CDR1 MNHEY and CDR2 SMNVEV. There are 15 amino acids in the CDR3, from cysteine to phenylalanine inclusive. Solely the CDR3 DNA is kept, with 45 bases framed from the first base. V is trimmed back by 5 bases and J by 2 bases, and the junction contains 4 bases that no gene match accounts for. The sequence came from a woman in her 30s in good health. Input material: blood. The V and J segments used are TRBV27 and TRBJ2-7; 12 junctional bases match TRBD1. The CDR3 corresponds to CASSHGTGGTYEQYF. The sequenced DNA is TGTGCCAGCAGTCATGGGACAGGGGGCACCTACGAGCAGTACTTC.